These 25 T cell receptor beta chains originate from one sample sequenced in a study of shared clonotypes between healthy human individuals. TCRdb's copy holds only in-frame clones and misses some; the assay was immunoSEQ multiplex PCR. The table shows about 2 million clones, with 85% to 95% occurring only once. The sequenced sample was naive CD4+ T cells sorted from blood. Documented subset: CD45RA+ positively selected. The receptors originated from a man younger than 35 in good health.

A word on this clone: The same CDR3 is also encoded by other DNA sequences in this sample. This chain joins TRBV9 and TRBJ2-5; 7 nucleotides match TRBD1. The CDR3 length is 15 residues. Trimming took 1 base from V and 2 from J; bases not matched to a gene: 5. Looked up from germline, CDR1 is SGDLS and CDR2 is YYNGEE. CDR3 loop: CASSVLGTAQETQYF. The CDR3, as DNA: TGTGCCAGCAGCGTACTCGGGACAGCGCAAGAGACCCAGTACTTC.

The V call is TRBV5-6, the J call TRBJ1-6, with a weak D call TRBD1 (5 bases). V lost 3 bases and J lost 7, with 11 bases in between. This CDR3 is 14 amino acids long. In germline, CDR1 is SGHDT, CDR2 YYEEEE. CDR3 protein: CASSWGAGNSPLHF. The CDR3 DNA reads as TGTGCCAGCAGCTGGGGCGCGGGAAATTCACCCCTCCACTTT.

V usage is TRBV10-3 and J usage is TRBJ2-3, with D hard to call. Germline V CDR1 and CDR2: ENHRY, SYGVKD. This CDR3 contains 14 residues. V lost 7 bases, J lost 0 bases, and 11 bases lay in between. The CDR3 DNA follows: TGTGCCATCAAGTCGGCTACTAGCACAGATACGCAGTATTTT. It codes for CAIKSATSTDTQYF.

J is TRBJ1-2 and V is TRBV6-5; TRBD1 is a possible D gene (6 bases). There are 14 residues in the CDR3. Germline V gene lookup returns CDR1 MNHEY and CDR2 SVGAGI. Trimming took off 6 bases at V and 7 bases at J, with 18 bases between the two ends. The DNA for the CDR3 is TGTGCCAGCAGCCGTACAGGGCTATCATCTGGCTACACCTTC. Its protein is CASSRTGLSSGYTF.

The chain has TRBV6-5 and TRBJ2-1; 12 bases are a match to TRBD1. The CDR3 sequence is 15 residues long. CDR1 and CDR2 from the germline V gene are MNHEY and SVGAGI. Unmatched junction bases numbered 7, after V lost 6 bases and J lost 7 bases. The CDR3 protein is CASRDGTGGGNEQFF. In DNA, the CDR3 is TGTGCCAGCAGGGACGGGACAGGGGGCGGGAATGAGCAGTTCTTC.

This sequence joins TRBV27 and TRBJ2-1; 12 nucleotides match TRBD2. CDR3 length: 15 amino acids. V lost 3 bases, J lost 3 bases, and 0 bases stayed unmatched. Germline loops: CDR1 MNHEY, CDR2 SMNVEV (reference sequence). The CDR3 DNA follows: TGTGCCAGCAGTTTGACTAGCGGGAGCTACAATGAGCAGTTCTTC. It translates to CASSLTSGSYNEQFF.

With regard to this clone: This same CDR3 is encoded by further DNA sequences in the sample. The chain employs TRBV2 and TRBJ2-5; TRBD2 agrees at 12 bases. Germline CDR1 SNHLY, CDR2 FYNNEI. V was pared by 4 bases and J by 3 bases, with 3 bases of the junction left unmatched. This CDR3 has 15 amino acids. The CDR3 bases are TGTGCCAGCAGTGCCACTAGCGGGGGGAAAGAGACCCAGTACTTC. This codes for CASSATSGGKETQYF.

About this clone itself: Other DNA sequences in this specimen translate into the identical CDR3. The chain carries TRBV5-1 and TRBJ2-5; D might be TRBD2 (5 bases). Trimming cost V 1 base and J 2 bases, with 9 bases left between them. The CDR3 covers 14 residues. CDR1 is SGHRS and CDR2 is YFSETQ in the germline V gene. The CDR3 loop reads CASSLRGNQETQYF. The CDR3 DNA sequence: TGCGCCAGCAGCTTGAGAGGGAATCAAGAGACCCAGTACTTC.

The chain couples TRBV30 to TRBJ1-6; D gene ambiguous. CDR1 and CDR2 from the germline V gene are GTSNPN and SVGIG (reference sequence). V dropped 8 bases and J dropped 0 bases, with 17 bases sitting between them. The CDR3 is 16 amino acids. CDR3 sequence: CALEGAGGSYNSPLHF. In DNA form, the CDR3 reads TGTGCCCTGGAAGGAGCAGGTGGCTCCTATAATTCACCCCTCCACTTT.

The J gene is TRBJ2-1, the V gene TRBV10-1; 9 bases line up with TRBD2. V trimming: 5 bases; J trimming: 7 bases; junction bases outside the gene matches: 9. The CDR3 loop spans 15 amino acids. CDR1 and CDR2 from the germline V gene are WNHNN and SYGVQD (reference sequence). The CDR3 DNA follows: TGCGCCAGCAGTCGTATAGCGGGAGTAGGAAATGAGCAGTTCTTC. This codes for CASSRIAGVGNEQFF.

V usage is TRBV30 and J usage is TRBJ2-6; possible D gene TRBD2, 5 bases. Trimming pared 0 bases from V and 2 bases from J, leaving 14 bases between. Germline values: CDR1 GTSNPN, CDR2 SVGIG (reference sequence). The CDR3 consists of 17 residues. The CDR3 DNA follows: TGTGCCTGGAGTGTCAGCACCGGGGAAGCTGGGGCCAACGTCCTGACTTTC. Residues: CAWSVSTGEAGANVLTF.

V usage is TRBV19 and J usage is TRBJ1-2; D ambiguous. The CDR3 extends over 16 amino acids. Germline CDR1 LNHDA, CDR2 SQIVND (reference sequence). V dropped 1 base and J dropped 3 bases, with 15 bases sitting between them. This CDR3 is CASSIVKPGAHYGYTF. In DNA, the CDR3 is TGTGCCAGTAGTATAGTTAAACCGGGAGCTCACTATGGCTACACCTTC.

The V and J genes are TRBV4-3 and TRBJ2-1; D not resolved. Trimming pared 1 base from V and 0 bases from J, leaving 10 bases between. The CDR3 length is 16 residues. In germline, CDR1 is LGHNA, CDR2 YSLEER. The chain's CDR3 is CASSQVSRRSYNEQFF. The CDR3 nucleotides read TGCGCCAGCAGCCAAGTGAGTCGGCGCTCCTACAATGAGCAGTTCTTC.

This sequence joins TRBV6-5 and TRBJ1-2, with a tentative D call TRBD1 (5 bases). Germline V gives CDR1 MNHEY, CDR2 SVGAGI. The CDR3 is 14 amino acids. V lost 5 bases, J lost 10 bases, and 20 bases lay in between. In DNA form, the CDR3 reads TGTGCCAGCAGTGCCCCGGGCACGCGGGGCAACTACACCTTC. It yields the protein CASSAPGTRGNYTF.

The CDR3 bases are TGTGCCAGCAGTTTTCAGGGGGGTGGGACCTACGAGCAGTACTTC. Translated: CASSFQGGGTYEQYF. The chain employs TRBV27 and TRBJ2-7, with D perhaps TRBD1 (7 bases). With 3 bases removed from V and 2 bases from J, the gap between germline ends came to 14 bases. This CDR3 spans 15 amino acids. The germline gives CDR1 MNHEY, CDR2 SMNVEV (reference sequence).

The V and J genes are TRBV6-6 and TRBJ1-1; D is unresolved. Trimming left V 7 bases short and J 10 bases short, with 19 bases between. The CDR3 length is 13 residues. The germline gives CDR1 MNHNY, CDR2 SVGAGI (reference sequence). The CDR3 DNA is TGTGCCAGCAAAAGACCAGGCCCGGATAGAGCTTTCTTT. Its translation is CASKRPGPDRAFF.

The chain uses TRBV18 and TRBJ2-2; D possibly matches TRBD1 or TRBD2 (5 bases each). Germline V gene data show CDR1 as KGHSH and CDR2 as LQKENI. This CDR3 region has 18 residues. Trimming took off 2 bases at V and 1 base at J, with 17 bases between the two ends. The CDR3 sequence: CASSPGGSGTLNTGELFF. The DNA of the CDR3 is TGTGCCAGCTCACCAGGGGGATCGGGGACCTTGAACACCGGGGAGCTGTTTTTT.

The chain joins TRBV9 to TRBJ2-3, with a tentative D call TRBD1 (5 bases). Trimming pared 4 bases from V and 3 bases from J, leaving 18 bases between. The CDR3 runs to 16 residues. CDR1 and CDR2 (germline): SGDLS, YYNGEE. The CDR3 coding sequence is TGTGCCAGCAGCCCGTTCGTGGTGGCAGGGACAGATACGCAGTATTTT. This gives the protein CASSPFVVAGTDTQYF.

The rearrangement uses TRBV27 and TRBJ2-3, with D possibly being TRBD1 or TRBD2 (5 bases each). The CDR3 spans 14 residues. The germline V gene has CDR1 MNHEY and CDR2 SMNVEV (reference sequence). V lost 2 bases to trimming and J lost 10 bases, with 16 bases between them. For the CDR3, the DNA is TGTGCCAGCAGTTTACGAGGGGTGTTAGGTGCGCAGTATTTT. Its translation is CASSLRGVLGAQYF.

The CDR3 nucleotides read TGTGCCAGCAGCTTAGAGGCCCTCTACAATGAGCAGTTCTTC. As protein: CASSLEALYNEQFF. The rearrangement joins TRBV7-9 to TRBJ2-1; no definite D call. V dropped 1 base and J dropped 3 bases, with 7 bases sitting between them. Germline CDR1 is SEHNR and CDR2 is FQNEAQ (reference sequence). This CDR3 has 14 residues. Looking up the rest from reference TRBV7-9 and TRBJ2-1 gives the full variable domain: DTGVSQNPRHKITKRGQNVTFRCDPISEHNRLYWYRQTLGQGPEFLTYFQNEAQLEKSRLLSDRFSAERPKGSFSTLEIQRTEQGDSAMYLCASSLEALYNEQFFGPGTRLTVL.

The chain is built from TRBV5-1 and TRBJ2-5; TRBD2 matches at 8 bases. V was clipped by 7 bases and J by 1 base; unmatched bases: 6. The germline CDR1 and CDR2 sequences are SGHRS and YFSETQ. CDR3 size: 14 residues. The CDR3 DNA follows: TGCGCCAGCGCTGGCGGGGGGCCCCAAGAGACCCAGTACTTC. Its translation is CASAGGGPQETQYF.

This clone was counted between two and nine times. The genes are TRBV19 and TRBJ1-1, with D unclear. The V gene lost 6 bases and the J gene lost 2 bases, with 13 bases spanning the gap. The germline V gene encodes CDR1 LNHDA and CDR2 SQIVND (reference sequence). The CDR3 is 14 amino acids. The CDR3: CASRPGPTNTEAFF. CDR3 coding DNA: TGTGCCAGTAGGCCCGGGCCGACCAACACTGAAGCTTTCTTT.

Remarks on this clone: It is likely a read error, because the conserved phenylalanine at the end of the CDR3 is missing. It is unclear where the CDR3 begins or ends on the DNA, so no DNA is shown, and the CDR3 is as TCRdb lists it. V usage is TRBV2 and J usage is TRBJ2-2; the table's D call, TRBD2, was not checked against the DNA. Germline CDR1 SNHLY, CDR2 FYNNEI. Including both end residues, the CDR3 is 12 amino acids long. The CDR3 sequence: CASKGASGGAVA.

The chain employs TRBV28 and TRBJ2-2, with no clear D. This CDR3 has 14 amino acids. Looked up from germline, CDR1 is MDHEN and CDR2 is SYDVKM. The ends were cut back, 3 bases at V and 4 bases at J, with 9 bases in the middle. The CDR3 protein is CASSFGQITGELFF. CDR3 coding DNA: TGTGCCAGCAGTTTCGGTCAGATCACCGGGGAGCTGTTTTTT. Full variable domain (outside the CDR3, taken from reference TRBV28 and TRBJ2-2): DVKVTQSSRYLVKRTGEKVFLECVQDMDHENMFWYRQDPGLGLRLIYFSYDVKMKEKGDIPEGYSVSREKKERFSLILESASTNQTSMYLCASSFGQITGELFFGEGSRLTVL.

V usage is TRBV7-9 and J usage is TRBJ2-3; 8 bases align to TRBD2. Germline V gene lookup returns CDR1 SEHNR and CDR2 FQNEAQ (reference sequence). Trimming at V came to 4 bases and at J to 1 base, leaving 4 bases not matched to a gene. The length of the CDR3 is 15 residues. The CDR3 sequence: CASSSGRGGTDTQYF. Here the CDR3 DNA reads TGTGCCAGCAGCTCGGGGCGGGGGGGCACAGATACGCAGTATTTT.